This T cell receptor (beta chain) comes out of a study of beta chain features in type 1 diabetes. Regarding the study as a whole: Cells expressing TCR highly could be over-represented by cDNA sequencing.

This clone was picked up a small number of times. Its cognate antigen is unknown. As every portion of the isolated RNA was reverse transcribed, the sequencing read expressed TCRB transcripts. Profiling relied on immunoSEQ multiplex PCR, and the TCRdb table lists in-frame clones only, not all of them. This sample carries under 800,000 clones, 15% of them seen once, and the ten largest clones take more than 0.08%. The single heparinised draw taken from each donor contained roughly 100 mL of blood on average. The germline CDR1 and CDR2 sequences are SGHRS and YFSETQ. With 0 bases removed from V and 5 bases from J, the gap between germline ends came to 9 bases. The CDR3 totals 13 residues.

Input material: naive CD4+ T cells from blood. This receptor was taken from a man younger than 30 in good health. The rearrangement links TRBV5-1 to TRBJ2-7, with D tentatively TRBD1 (5 bases). The CDR3 coding sequence is TGCGCCAGCAGCTTGGTTTTAGGGGACGAGCAGTACTTC. This sequence encodes CASSLVLGDEQYF.